This T cell receptor (beta chain) was captured in a study of T cells in Graves' hyperthyroidism and ophthalmopathy. Overall study results and limits: Ophthalmopathy and stable hyperthyroidism were separated by a 13 V-J model.

RNA transcripts were the template for amplifying TCR beta CDR3 regions. In the first-round RT-PCR of the TCR CDR3, the HTBI primer set was used. TCRdb ran MiXCR on the multiplex PCR reads and lists one entry per CDR3 protein. The sample includes 400,000 to 550,000 distinct CDR3 sequences, around 22% of them seen just once. Concerning this clonotype: Its target is unknown.

The V gene's germline CDR1 is SGHAT and CDR2 FQDESV (reference sequence). CDR3 length: 16 amino acids. V lost 5 bases, J lost 2 bases, and 15 bases lay in between. Each diagnosis drew on symptoms, thyroxine, TRAb, thyroid ultrasound and orbital computed tomography findings. The source of this sequence is a young woman with Graves' ophthalmopathy. The sample comprised blood. The V gene is TRBV11-1, the J gene TRBJ2-2; D gene unclear. The CDR3 here is CASSPVWGLNTGELFF. In nucleotides, the CDR3 is TGTGCCAGCAGCCCCGTCTGGGGTCTCAACACCGGGGAGCTGTTTTTT.